This T cell receptor beta chain was observed in a study of blood T cell repertoires in COVID-19. Study-wide background: Donors in the United States, Italy and Spain gave samples during acute or convalescent COVID-19. The cDNA or gDNA used as material had been derived from T cells, B-cell-depleted T cells, or PBMCs.

Authors' analysis steps: Estimation of nucleated cell counts relied on the amplification of reference gene primers. Using immunoSEQ multiplex PCR, the repertoire was profiled, and TCRdb retains in-frame clones only, with some absent. V and J calls and clone size are those listed in that table; D and trimming were worked out from the DNA. Of roughly 250,000 clones in the sample, approximately 84% were seen once. CDR1 SGHTS and CDR2 YDEGEE come from the germline V gene. CDR3 size: 12 residues. V shed 4 bases, J shed 7 bases, and the junction held 4 bases outside the gene matches. It was during active infection that Seattle patients were enrolled and then longitudinally followed.

This receptor was taken from a person aged 65 to 79 with COVID-19, enrolled during active disease. The chain uses TRBV5-8 and TRBJ1-1, with 7 bases aligning to TRBD1. The sequenced sample was peripheral blood. The CDR3 here is CASSEGQREAFF. The DNA of the CDR3 is TGTGCCAGCAGCGAGGGACAGCGTGAAGCTTTCTTT.